This TCR beta chain was profiled in a study of T cells in Graves' hyperthyroidism and ophthalmopathy. This clonotype appeared many times. CDR1 MNHNS and CDR2 SASEGT come from the germline V gene. Trimming left V 5 bases short and J 4 bases short, with 21 bases between. This CDR3 region has 17 residues. TCR beta CDR3 region amplification was performed from RNA transcripts. A first-round RT-PCR of the TCR CDR3 used the HTBI primer set. MiXCR, run by TCRdb on the multiplex PCR reads, gives a single entry per CDR3 protein. The sample includes about 290,000 distinct CDR3 sequences, approximately 12% of them seen just once. Orbital computed tomography and thyroid ultrasound, together with serum TRAb and thyroxine and clinical symptoms, were used for diagnoses.

Sequencing used blood. The receptor was derived from a woman aged 30 to 39 with Graves' hyperthyroidism that later progressed to Graves' ophthalmopathy. J is TRBJ2-1 and V is TRBV6-1, with a tentative D call TRBD2 (5 bases). DNA of the CDR3: TGTGCCAGCAGTTACGGACGTCAGGAGGTTGGGTACAATGAGCAGTTCTTC. It specifies CASSYGRQEVGYNEQFF.